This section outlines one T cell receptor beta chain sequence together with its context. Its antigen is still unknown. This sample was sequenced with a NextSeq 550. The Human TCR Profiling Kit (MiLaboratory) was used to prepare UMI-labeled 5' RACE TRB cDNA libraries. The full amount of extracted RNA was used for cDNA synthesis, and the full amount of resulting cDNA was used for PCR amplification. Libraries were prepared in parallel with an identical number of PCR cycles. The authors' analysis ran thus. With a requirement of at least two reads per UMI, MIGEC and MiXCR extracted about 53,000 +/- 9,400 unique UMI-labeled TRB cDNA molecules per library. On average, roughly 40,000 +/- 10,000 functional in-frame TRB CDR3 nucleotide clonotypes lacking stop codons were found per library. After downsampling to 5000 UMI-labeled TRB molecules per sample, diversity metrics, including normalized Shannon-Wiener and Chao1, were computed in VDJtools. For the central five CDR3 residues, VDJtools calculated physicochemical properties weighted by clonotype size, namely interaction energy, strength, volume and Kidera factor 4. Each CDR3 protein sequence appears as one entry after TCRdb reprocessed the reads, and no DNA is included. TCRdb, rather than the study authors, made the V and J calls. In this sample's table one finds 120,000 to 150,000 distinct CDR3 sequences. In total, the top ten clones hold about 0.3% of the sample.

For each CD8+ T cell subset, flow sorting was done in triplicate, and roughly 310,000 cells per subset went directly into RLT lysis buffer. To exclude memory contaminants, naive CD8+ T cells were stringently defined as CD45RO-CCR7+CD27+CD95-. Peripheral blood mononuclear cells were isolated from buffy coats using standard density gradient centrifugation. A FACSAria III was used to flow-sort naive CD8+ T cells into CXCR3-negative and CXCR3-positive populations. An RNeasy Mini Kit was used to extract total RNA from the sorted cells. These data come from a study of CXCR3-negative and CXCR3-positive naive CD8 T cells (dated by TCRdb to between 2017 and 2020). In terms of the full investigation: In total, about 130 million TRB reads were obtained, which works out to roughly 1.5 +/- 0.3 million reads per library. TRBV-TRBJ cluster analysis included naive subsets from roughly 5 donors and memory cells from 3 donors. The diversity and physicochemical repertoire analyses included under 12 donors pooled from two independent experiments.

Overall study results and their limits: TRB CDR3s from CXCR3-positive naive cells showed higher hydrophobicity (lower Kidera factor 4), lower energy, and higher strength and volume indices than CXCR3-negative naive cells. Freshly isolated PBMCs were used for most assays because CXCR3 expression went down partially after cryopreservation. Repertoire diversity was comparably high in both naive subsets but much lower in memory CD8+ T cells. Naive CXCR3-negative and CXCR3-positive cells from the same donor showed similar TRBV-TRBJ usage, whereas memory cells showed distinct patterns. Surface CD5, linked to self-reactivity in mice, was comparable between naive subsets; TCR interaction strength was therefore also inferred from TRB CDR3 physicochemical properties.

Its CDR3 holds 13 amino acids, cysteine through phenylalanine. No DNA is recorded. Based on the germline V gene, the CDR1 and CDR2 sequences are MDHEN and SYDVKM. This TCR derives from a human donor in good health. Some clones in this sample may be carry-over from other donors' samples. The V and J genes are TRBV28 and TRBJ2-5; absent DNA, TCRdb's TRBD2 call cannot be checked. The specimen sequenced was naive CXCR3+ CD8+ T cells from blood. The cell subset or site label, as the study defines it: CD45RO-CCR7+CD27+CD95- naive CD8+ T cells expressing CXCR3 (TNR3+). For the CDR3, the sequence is CASSSLTEETQYF.